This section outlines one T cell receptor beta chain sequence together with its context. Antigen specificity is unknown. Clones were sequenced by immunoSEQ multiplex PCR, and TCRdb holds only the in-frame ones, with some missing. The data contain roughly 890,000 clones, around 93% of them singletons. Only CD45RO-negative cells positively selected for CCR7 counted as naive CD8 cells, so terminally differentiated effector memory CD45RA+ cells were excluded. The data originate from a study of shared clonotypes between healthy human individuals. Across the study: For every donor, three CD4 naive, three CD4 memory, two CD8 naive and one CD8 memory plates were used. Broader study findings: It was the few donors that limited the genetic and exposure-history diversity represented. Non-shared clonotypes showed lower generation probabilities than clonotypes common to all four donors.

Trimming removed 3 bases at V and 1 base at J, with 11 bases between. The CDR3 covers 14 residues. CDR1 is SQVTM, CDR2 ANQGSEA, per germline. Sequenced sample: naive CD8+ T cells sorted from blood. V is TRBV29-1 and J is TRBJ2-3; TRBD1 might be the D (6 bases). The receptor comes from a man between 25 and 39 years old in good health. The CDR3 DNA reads TGCAGCGTTGACGATTGGACAGGCACAGATACGCAGTATTTT. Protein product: CSVDDWTGTDTQYF.